Following are 27 T cell receptor beta chains from one sample sequenced in a study of T cells after yellow fever vaccination (dated by TCRdb to about 2019). The treatment or condition label on this specimen signifies: live attenuated yellow fever vaccine strain. Receptor libraries were prepared by 5' RACE. Sequencing took place on an Illumina HiSeq 2500. The raw public reads went through TCRdb reprocessing: fastp at Q25, MiXCR clone calling, in-frame beta chains kept. Each CDR3 protein appears once, grouped with its most common genes and DNA. The sample data list some 560,000 distinct CDR3 sequences, and 15% to 20% of these were observed just once. The ten largest clones capture 13% to 15% of the sample. Here the sequenced sample was PBMCs, taken 15 days after the yellow fever booster vaccination. The source is a young man who received the YFV17D yellow fever vaccine.

The rearrangement uses TRBV7-2 and TRBJ2-4; D might be TRBD2 (6 bases). In germline, CDR1 is SGHTA, CDR2 FQGNSA. The CDR3 is 12 residues long. The V end lost 9 bases, the J end lost 10 bases, and 16 bases lay between the germline ends. CDR3: CASGTGSGIQYF. The CDR3 DNA follows: TGTGCCAGTGGGACGGGCAGCGGGATTCAGTACTTC.

The table lists this clonotype with many counts. The chain joins TRBV20-1 to TRBJ1-1; TRBD1 is a possible D gene (5 bases). V lost 3 bases and J lost 4, with 12 bases in between. Germline loops: CDR1 DFQATT, CDR2 SNEGSKA (reference sequence). The CDR3 runs to 13 residues. The CDR3 sequence is CSASGGAITEAFF. CDR3 DNA sequence: TGCAGTGCTAGCGGAGGGGCGATCACTGAAGCTTTCTTT.

This clonotype has a handful of counts. The genes are TRBV4-3 and TRBJ2-5; 8 nucleotides align to TRBD2. CDR1 is LGHNA, CDR2 YSLEER, per germline. V lost 2 bases and J lost 5; bases outside the gene matches: 10. The length of the CDR3 is 16 residues. The CDR3 reads CASSQNIAGSGETQYF. CDR3 DNA: TGCGCCAGCAGCCAAAATATAGCGGGATCGGGGGAGACCCAGTACTTC.

This chain connects TRBV15 to TRBJ2-1; 7 positions match TRBD2. V lost 8 bases and J lost 6; bases outside the gene matches: 10. The CDR3 runs to 14 residues. Per the germline V gene, CDR1 is LNHNV and CDR2 is YYDKDF (reference sequence). CDR3 bases: TGTGCCACCGAACTACCGGGAGGTCCCAATGAGCAGTTCTTC. Translating it yields CATELPGGPNEQFF.

The sample holds a few counts of this clonotype. The J gene is TRBJ2-2, the V gene TRBV20-1; no clear D gene. CDR3 length: 11 residues. Germline-derived CDR1 and CDR2 are DFQATT and SNEGSKA (reference sequence). Between the trimmed V and J ends, which lost 6 bases and 7 bases, there was a span of 9 bases. Written as DNA, the CDR3 is TGCAGTGCAGAGGTTCTCGGGGAGCTGTTTTTT. Translating it yields CSAEVLGELFF.

The V gene is TRBV29-1, the J gene TRBJ2-3, with 9 positions matching TRBD2. The CDR3 covers 13 residues. Germline V gene lookup returns CDR1 SQVTM and CDR2 ANQGSEA. V trimming: 4 bases; J trimming: 6 bases; junction bases outside the gene matches: 5. This chain's CDR3 is CSVVVAGVDTQYF. CDR3 DNA: TGCAGCGTTGTAGTAGCGGGAGTGGATACGCAGTATTTT.

The chain is built from TRBV28 and TRBJ2-7; D may be TRBD2 (6 bases). The germline V gene encodes CDR1 MDHEN and CDR2 SYDVKM. The CDR3 extends over 15 amino acids. V dropped 6 bases and J dropped 2 bases, with 17 bases sitting between them. CDR3 coding DNA: TGTGCCAGCAGCCCCCCGGCTAGCGTAGCCTACGAGCAGTACTTC. It specifies CASSPPASVAYEQYF.

The gene calls are TRBV25-1 and TRBJ1-2, with unresolved D. Trimming shortened V by 1 base and J by 3 bases, and 3 bases separated the two germline ends. This CDR3 is built from 12 residues. CDR1 is MGHDK, CDR2 SYGVNS, per germline. CDR3 region: CASSELDYGYTF. The CDR3 DNA reads as TGTGCCAGCAGTGAATTGGACTATGGCTACACCTTC.

This clonotype was detected many times. V is TRBV6-5 and J is TRBJ2-5, with 10 nucleotides matching TRBD2. V lost 5 bases and J lost 4; bases outside the gene matches: 4. CDR1 is MNHEY and CDR2 is SVGAGI in the germline V gene. The length of the CDR3 is 14 residues. DNA of the CDR3: TGTGCCAGCAGTACTAGCGGGACTCGAGAGACCCAGTACTTC. Translated: CASSTSGTRETQYF.

This clonotype has only a few counts. This chain uses TRBV28 with TRBJ2-7, with D unclear. CDR3 length: 12 residues. Trimming shortened V by 3 bases and J by 3 bases, and 6 bases separated the two germline ends. CDR1 is MDHEN and CDR2 is SYDVKM in the germline V gene. The CDR3 DNA reads as TGTGCCAGCAGTTTTGACATCTACGAGCAGTACTTC. It is translated as CASSFDIYEQYF.

This chain joins TRBV9 and TRBJ2-3; possibly TRBD2 for D (6 bases). This CDR3 spans 18 amino acids. Per the germline V gene, CDR1 is SGDLS and CDR2 is YYNGEE. Deletions cut 3 bases from V and 3 bases from J, with 23 bases between. CDR3 sequence reads: CASSDNPTSGTSTDTQYF. DNA of the CDR3: TGTGCCAGCAGCGACAACCCAACCTCAGGGACTTCGACAGATACGCAGTATTTT.

The chain combines TRBV5-1 with TRBJ1-2, with TRBD1 as a possible D gene (6 bases). The CDR3 totals 14 residues. Germline assignment: CDR1 SGHRS and CDR2 YFSETQ. V was clipped by 7 bases and J by 0 bases, with 13 bases between them. The CDR3 region is CASSQGRANYGYTF. In nucleotides, the CDR3 is TGCGCCAGCTCCCAGGGGCGAGCTAACTATGGCTACACCTTC.

The chain has TRBV4-2 and TRBJ2-5; possible D gene TRBD1, 6 bases. CDR3 size: 14 residues. The germline V and J ends were trimmed by 4 bases and 4 bases, with 13 bases remaining between them. From germline, CDR1 is LGHNA and CDR2 YNFKEQ. DNA of the CDR3: TGTGCCAGCAGCCCAGACAGGTCCGGAGAGACCCAGTACTTC. It yields the protein CASSPDRSGETQYF.

This clonotype was counted only a few times. The chain has TRBV18 and TRBJ2-3; TRBD2 aligns across 13 bases. The CDR3 covers 20 residues. J was trimmed by 0 bases and V by 5 bases; bases with no gene match: 14. CDR1 and CDR2 from the germline V gene are KGHSH and LQKENI. The CDR3: CASSKLRTSGSSTSTDTQYF. CDR3 sequence (DNA): TGTGCCAGCTCAAAACTACGGACTAGCGGGAGTTCAACTAGCACAGATACGCAGTATTTT.

This clonotype showed up just once. In DNA form, the CDR3 reads TGCGCCAGCATCCGGGGGGACAGCCCCTACGAGCAGTACTTC. The encoded protein is CASIRGDSPYEQYF. V gene TRBV23-1 combines with J gene TRBJ2-7; D possibly matches TRBD1 or TRBD2 (7 bases each). TRBV23-1 is recorded as an ORF, its role being uncertain. CDR3 length: 14 amino acids. The germline V and J ends were trimmed by 7 bases and 2 bases, with 15 bases remaining between them.

This chain joins TRBV7-8 and TRBJ2-2; D call uncertain. Trimming cost V 2 bases and J 1 base, with 5 bases left between them. There are 14 residues in the CDR3. Germline CDR1 reads SGHVS; CDR2 reads FQNEAQ. The CDR3 DNA reads as TGTGCCAGCAGCTTAAGGGAGAACACCGGGGAGCTGTTTTTT. It is translated as CASSLRENTGELFF.

The CDR3 protein is CASSFSSGYTDTQYF. Here the CDR3 DNA reads TGTGCCAGCAGTTTTAGTAGCGGTTACACAGATACGCAGTATTTT. This chain uses TRBV28 with TRBJ2-3; D possibly corresponds to TRBD2 (6 bases). Between the trimmed V and J ends, which lost 3 bases and 2 bases, there was a span of 12 bases. Germline values: CDR1 MDHEN, CDR2 SYDVKM. The length of the CDR3 is 15 residues.

The chain uses TRBV20-1 and TRBJ1-1; the D is unclear. Germline V gives CDR1 DFQATT, CDR2 SNEGSKA (reference sequence). The CDR3 runs 12 residues. Trimming shortened V by 6 bases and J by 1 base, and 9 bases separated the two germline ends. As DNA, the CDR3 is TGCAGTGCCCCCCCTGCGAACACTGAAGCTTTCTTT. Amino acids: CSAPPANTEAFF.

The table lists this clonotype with many counts. The chain recombines TRBV4-2 with TRBJ2-1, with D maybe TRBD2 (7 bases). The ends were cut back, 0 bases at V and 1 base at J, with 13 bases in the middle. This CDR3 has 17 residues. Germline loops: CDR1 LGHNA, CDR2 YNFKEQ. The CDR3 is CASSQDLSGTSYNEQFF. DNA for the CDR3: TGTGCCAGCAGCCAAGATTTGAGCGGGACATCCTACAATGAGCAGTTCTTC.

The V call is TRBV7-6, the J call TRBJ2-1; D may be TRBD1 (5 bases). Germline V gene data show CDR1 as SGHVS and CDR2 as FNYEAQ. V lost 8 bases and J 9 bases, leaving 11 bases between the germline ends. The CDR3 spans 11 residues. Here the CDR3 DNA reads TGTGCCAGCCAAGGGGCCGGTGAGCAGTTCTTC. Its translation: CASQGAGEQFF.

V gene TRBV6-1 combines with J gene TRBJ2-2; no clear D gene. The V gene lost 7 bases and the J gene lost 4 bases, with 16 bases spanning the gap. The CDR3 sequence is 15 residues long. Germline CDR1 and CDR2: MNHNS and SASEGT. CDR3: CASTGLTPGTGELFF. The DNA of the CDR3 is TGTGCCAGCACTGGCCTTACCCCCGGCACCGGGGAGCTGTTTTTT.

For the CDR3, the DNA is TGTGCCAGCAGTCAAAACTCGGGAGGCCAAGAGACCCAGTACTTC. It specifies CASSQNSGGQETQYF. This chain uses TRBV12-3 or TRBV12-4 with TRBJ2-5; TRBD2 aligns across 7 bases. With 5 bases clipped from V and 1 base from J, the junction kept 7 bases outside the gene matches. CDR3 length: 15 amino acids.

This clonotype was recorded a few times. The V call is TRBV15, the J call TRBJ2-1, with 9 bases fitting TRBD1. J was trimmed by 1 base and V by 5 bases; bases with no gene match: 3. The CDR3 spans 15 residues. CDR1 LNHNV and CDR2 YYDKDF come from the germline V gene (reference sequence). Here the CDR3 DNA reads TGTGCCACCAGCTCCGGGACAGGGTCCTACAATGAGCAGTTCTTC. Protein: CATSSGTGSYNEQFF.

This clonotype has only a few counts. The V call is TRBV25-1, the J call TRBJ2-7; D is uncertain. Trimming pared 1 base from V and 7 bases from J, leaving 8 bases between. This CDR3 region has 12 residues. Per germline, CDR1 MGHDK and CDR2 SYGVNS. The CDR3 DNA follows: TGTGCCAGCAGTGAATCTGTAGGTGAGCAGTACTTC. Translating gives CASSESVGEQYF.

J is TRBJ2-2 and V is TRBV5-1, with 7 bases aligning to TRBD1. Germline CDR1 SGHRS, CDR2 YFSETQ. The CDR3 is made up of 18 amino acids. J lost 0 bases, V lost 1 base, and 9 bases had no gene match. This CDR3 reads CASSLPTGVDSNTGELFF. In nucleotides, the CDR3 is TGCGCCAGCAGCTTGCCCACAGGGGTAGACTCGAACACCGGGGAGCTGTTTTTT.

This clonotype was seen a few times. This chain links TRBV29-1 with TRBJ2-2; D remains unclear. The germline V gene has CDR1 SQVTM and CDR2 ANQGSEA. The CDR3 is made up of 13 amino acids. The germline V and J ends were trimmed by 3 bases and 6 bases, with 11 bases remaining between them. For the CDR3, the DNA is TGCAGCGTTGAGAGTAGACGTCCCGGGGAGCTGTTTTTT. This sequence encodes CSVESRRPGELFF.

The chain carries TRBV18 and TRBJ2-7; D might be TRBD2 (5 bases). The germline CDR1 and CDR2 sequences are KGHSH and LQKENI. V was clipped by 0 bases and J by 5 bases, with 11 bases between them. The CDR3 spans 14 residues. In DNA, the CDR3 is TGTGCCAGCTCACCACCATTACGACTAAACGAGCAGTACTTC. Translation: CASSPPLRLNEQYF.